This T cell receptor beta chain originates from a study of blood T cell repertoires in COVID-19. Across the whole study: Whether acute or convalescent, the COVID-19 samples came from the United States, Italy and Spain. The cDNA or gDNA used as material had been derived from T cells, B-cell-depleted T cells, or PBMCs.

This CDR3 comprises 16 residues. Trimming pared 2 bases from V and 7 bases from J, leaving 15 bases between. CDR1 and CDR2 from the germline V gene are MNHEY and SMNVEV (reference sequence). Sequencing used immunoSEQ multiplex PCR; TCRdb keeps in-frame clones, though not all of them. The profile shows roughly 220,000 clones, 85% of them singletons. The rearrangement joins TRBV27 to TRBJ1-6, with D possibly matching TRBD1 (6 bases). Source material: peripheral blood. The TCR was taken from a man between 45 and 60 years old who had recovered from COVID-19. CDR3 sequence: CASSLRWQGRNSPLHF. The CDR3 DNA reads as TGTGCCAGCAGTTTAAGGTGGCAGGGGAGAAATTCACCCCTCCACTTT.